Described below is a single T cell receptor beta chain sequence and its context. This clone appeared a single time. Its antigen is still unknown. Base-call qualities are not available, and no considerably larger clone is one nucleotide away. The data derive from a study of blood T cell repertoires in COVID-19 (dated by TCRdb to 2018 to 2021). For the wider study: The collaborator samples originated in the United States, Italy and Spain and spanned the acute and convalescent phases of COVID-19. The repertoires were released in a freely available public database meant as a resource for research on the immune response to SARS-CoV-2. The prospective study material was composed of cDNA or gDNA derived from T cells, B-cell-depleted T cells, or PBMCs. The dataset comprised deeply sampled blood TCRbeta repertoires from subjects exposed to, actively infected with, or recovered from COVID-19. A de-identified subject ID, COVID-19 status, age in years and sex were almost always included in the sample metadata. Where available, HLA class I and class II types were taken from metadata supplied by the sample provider and were not determined by assay-based typing. The samples were drawn from two sources: the first 160 participants of the ongoing ImmuneRACE study, and 1,000 to 1,500 subjects contributed by 6 global collaborators.

CDR1 and CDR2, looked up from the germline V gene (reference sequence), are LNHDA and SQIVND. The CDR3 goes from the cysteine to the phenylalanine over 13 residues. Just CDR3 DNA is preserved here, 39 bases in frame from base 1. V gives up 4 bases and J gives up 6 bases, and the segment between their germline ends measures 13 bases. Study-wide findings and limitations: The amount of clinical and demographic metadata varied by source and participant and was provided uncurated.

Each collaborating institution followed its own protocols to collect whole blood in K2EDTA tubes. For TCRbeta analysis, collaborators shipped samples as frozen whole blood, isolated PBMCs, or DNA extracted from either of those sample types. TCRbeta CDR3 regions were amplified from genomic DNA by means of the immunoSEQ Assay, a bias-controlled multiplex PCR. In the original analysis: The number of nucleated cells in each sample was estimated by amplification of reference gene primers within the assay. Sequence reads were collapsed and filtered to measure the absolute abundance of every unique TCRbeta CDR3 rearrangement. For each sample, productive Simpson clonality was calculated by taking the square root of Simpson's diversity index across productive rearrangements. TCRdb's version of the immuneACCESS table is confined to in-frame rearrangements and falls short of the full clone set. An unresolved V gene accounts for under half of the shortfall where checked; the remainder is of unknown origin. V, J and clone size were drawn from that table, and D and trimming were deduced from the DNA. This sample gives fewer than 180,000 clones in total; around 86% of them show up just once. The top ten clones comprise more than 3% of the sample.

Sequences were obtained from peripheral blood. This chain joins TRBV19 to TRBJ2-7; the D segment could be TRBD1, given 6 matching bases. The receptor comes from a man between 65 and 85 years old with acute or convalescent COVID-19. The DNA reads TGTGCCAGTAGTACAAACCGGGACACCGAGCAGTACTTC. Translated, it reads CASSTNRDTEQYF.